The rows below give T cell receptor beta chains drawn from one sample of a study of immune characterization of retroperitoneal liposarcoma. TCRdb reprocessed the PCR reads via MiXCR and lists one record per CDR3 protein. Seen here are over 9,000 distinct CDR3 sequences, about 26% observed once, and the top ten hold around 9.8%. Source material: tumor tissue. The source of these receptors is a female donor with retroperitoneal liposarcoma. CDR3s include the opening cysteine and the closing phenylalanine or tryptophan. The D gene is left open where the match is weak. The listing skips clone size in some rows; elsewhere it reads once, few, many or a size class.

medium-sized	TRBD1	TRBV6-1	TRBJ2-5	CASRQGVTQQTETQYF	TGTGCCAGCAGGCAGGGGGTGACCCAGCAGACGGAGACCCAGTACTTC
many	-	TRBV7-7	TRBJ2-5	CASSLYGGQGETQYF	TGTGCTAGCAGCTTATACGGCGGCCAGGGAGAGACCCAGTACTTC
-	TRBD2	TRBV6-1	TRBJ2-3	CASSPLAGGRTDTQYF	TGTGCCAGCAGTCCACTAGCGGGGGGGAGGACAGATACGCAGTATTTT
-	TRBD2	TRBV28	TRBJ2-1	CASSSAGLAVYEQFF	TGTGCCAGCAGCTCCGCGGGACTAGCGGTCTACGAGCAGTTCTTC
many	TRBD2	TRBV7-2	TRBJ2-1	CASSIGGSLYEQFF	TGTGCCAGCAGCATCGGGGGGAGCCTCTACGAGCAGTTCTTC
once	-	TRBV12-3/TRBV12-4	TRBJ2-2	CASSLGQLTGELFF	TGTGCCAGCAGCCTTGGACAGCTCACCGGGGAGCTGTTTTTT
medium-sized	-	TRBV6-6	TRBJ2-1	CASSYSEGSAEQFF	TGTGCCAGCAGTTACTCCGAGGGGTCTGCGGAGCAGTTCTTC
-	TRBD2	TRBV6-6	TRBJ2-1	CASSYDSSGGAGEQFF	TGTGCCAGCAGTTACGATTCTAGCGGGGGGGCCGGTGAGCAGTTCTTC
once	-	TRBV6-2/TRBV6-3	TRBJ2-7	CASTSGTPNEQYF	TGTGCCAGCACCAGCGGGACACCCAACGAGCAGTACTTC
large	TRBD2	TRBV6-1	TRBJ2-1	CASSWSKGGSVSEQFF	TGTGCCAGCAGTTGGTCCAAGGGCGGGAGCGTCAGTGAGCAGTTCTTC
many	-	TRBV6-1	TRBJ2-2	CASSEVQNTGELFF	TGTGCCAGCAGTGAGGTACAAAACACCGGGGAGCTGTTTTTT
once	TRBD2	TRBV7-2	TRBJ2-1	CASSQTSGGVETQFF	TGTGCCAGCAGCCAGACTAGCGGGGGGGTTGAGACCCAGTTCTTC
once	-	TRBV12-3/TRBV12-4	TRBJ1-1	CASSFGDLNTEAFF	TGTGCCAGCAGTTTTGGAGACCTGAACACTGAAGCTTTCTTT
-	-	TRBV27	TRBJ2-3	CASRSSTDTQYF	TGTGCCAGCAGGTCTAGCACAGATACGCAGTATTTT
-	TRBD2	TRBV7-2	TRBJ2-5	CASSSPPSGRTYNEQYF	TGTGCCAGCAGCTCGCCACCGAGCGGGAGGACCTACAATGAGCAGTACTTC
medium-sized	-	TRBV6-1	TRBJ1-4	CASSTNSFEKLFF	TGTGCCAGCAGTACGAACAGCTTTGAAAAACTGTTTTTT
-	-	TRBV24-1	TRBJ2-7	CATSDSSHEQYF	TGTGCCACCAGTGATTCCAGCCACGAGCAGTACTTC
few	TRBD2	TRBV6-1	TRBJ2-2	CASSDLAGAGTGELFF	TGTGCCAGCAGTGATTTAGCGGGAGCTGGCACCGGGGAGCTGTTTTTT
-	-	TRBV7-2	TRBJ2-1	CASSSRGRPESYNEQFF	TGTGCCAGCAGTTCCCGCGGCAGGCCAGAGTCCTACAATGAGCAGTTCTTC
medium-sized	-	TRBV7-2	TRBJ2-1	CASSSRPGGVYEQFF	TGTGCCAGCAGCTCACGCCCAGGGGGGGTGTACGAGCAGTTCTTC
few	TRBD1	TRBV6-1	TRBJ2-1	CASGQVFLYEQFF	TGTGCCAGTGGACAGGTTTTCCTCTACGAGCAGTTCTTC
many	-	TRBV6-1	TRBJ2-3	CASMRRMSTDTQYF	TGTGCCAGCATGCGCCGGATGAGCACAGATACGCAGTATTTT
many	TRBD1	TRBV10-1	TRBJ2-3	CASSDLGTGTGEDTQYF	TGCGCCAGCAGTGACTTGGGGACCGGGACAGGGGAAGATACGCAGTATTTT
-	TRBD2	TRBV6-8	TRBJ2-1	CASSRDPLAGSYNEQFF	TGTGCCAGCAGCCGAGACCCACTAGCGGGCTCCTACAATGAGCAGTTCTTC
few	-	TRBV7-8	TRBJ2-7	CASSSGDNYEQYF	TGTGCCAGCAGCTCCGGGGACAACTACGAGCAGTACTTC
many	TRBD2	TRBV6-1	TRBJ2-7	CASSEKIREGGNEQYF	TGTGCCAGCAGTGAAAAAATCCGGGAGGGGGGCAATGAGCAGTACTTC
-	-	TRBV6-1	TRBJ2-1	CASSEVSGGPYEQFF	TGTGCCAGCAGTGAAGTGAGCGGAGGGCCCTACGAGCAGTTCTTC
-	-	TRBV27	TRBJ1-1	CASSLRTNTEAFF	TGTGCCAGCAGTTTAAGGACGAACACTGAAGCTTTCTTT
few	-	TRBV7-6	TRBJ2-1	CASSPPGSSSNEQFF	TGTGCCAGCAGCCCCCCCGGGTCCTCATCCAATGAGCAGTTCTTC
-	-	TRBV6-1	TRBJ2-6	CASRRWGPSGTNVLTF	TGTGCCAGCAGGCGTTGGGGACCCTCTGGGACCAACGTCCTGACTTTC
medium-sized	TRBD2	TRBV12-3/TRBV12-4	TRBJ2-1	CASSPPRSGDRHNEQFF	TGTGCCAGCAGCCCTCCCCGGAGCGGGGACCGACATAATGAGCAGTTCTTC
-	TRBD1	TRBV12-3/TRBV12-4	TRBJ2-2	CASTLDRGLTGELFF	TGTGCCAGCACCTTGGACAGGGGGCTTACCGGGGAGCTGTTTTTT
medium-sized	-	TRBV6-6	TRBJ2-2	CASSYLGELFF	TGTGCCAGCAGTTACTTGGGGGAGCTGTTTTTT
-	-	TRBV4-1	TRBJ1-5	CASSLSGNSNQPQHF	TGCGCCAGCAGCCTTTCCGGGAATAGCAATCAGCCCCAGCATTTT
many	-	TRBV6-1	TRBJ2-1	CASTHRDKETQFF	TGTGCCAGCACTCACCGGGACAAAGAGACCCAGTTCTTC
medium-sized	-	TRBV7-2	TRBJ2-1	CASSRDGHYEQFF	TGTGCCAGCAGTCGGGACGGTCACTACGAGCAGTTCTTC